This is a list of T cell receptor beta chains from one sample in a study of blood T cell repertoires in COVID-19. Assay used: immunoSEQ multiplex PCR; TCRdb lists only in-frame clones, some missing. The sample has about 220,000 clones, 70% to 90% seen once; the top ten hold approximately 2.6%. The sample was peripheral blood. Every receptor here comes from a man aged 50 to 59 who had recovered from COVID-19. Each CDR3 is given with its conserved first and last residue. The order of the fields is V gene, D gene, clone size, J gene, CDR3 protein, CDR3 DNA. The D gene is left open where the match is weak. Some rows have no size entry. The others give once, few or many, or a class for an expanded clone.

TRBV28	NA	NA	TRBJ1-1	CASRAAGTEAFF	TGTGCCAGCAGGGCTGCGGGCACTGAAGCTTTCTTT
TRBV27	TRBD1	NA	TRBJ1-1	CASSLSRRGLAEAFF	TGTGCCAGCAGTTTATCTCGCAGGGGGCTTGCTGAAGCTTTCTTT
TRBV28	NA	NA	TRBJ1-5	CASSLMGRNQPQHF	TGTGCCAGCAGTTTAATGGGGCGCAATCAGCCCCAGCATTTT
TRBV18	NA	NA	TRBJ1-1	CASTLTVNTEAFF	TGTGCCAGCACGTTGACAGTGAACACTGAAGCTTTCTTT
TRBV28	NA	NA	TRBJ1-5	CASGGASQPQHF	TGTGCCAGCGGAGGGGCCTCTCAGCCCCAGCATTTT
TRBV5-6	NA	NA	TRBJ2-3	CASSLRRASTDTQYF	TGTGCCAGCAGCTTGAGGAGGGCGAGCACAGATACGCAGTATTTT
TRBV12-2	NA	NA	TRBJ1-1	CASRSHSGGIVEAFF	TGTGCAAGTCGCTCCCATTCGGGGGGAATAGTTGAAGCTTTCTTT
TRBV10-1	TRBD2	NA	TRBJ2-3	CASSDSNLAGVSDTQYF	TGCGCCAGCAGTGATTCCAACTTAGCGGGAGTGTCAGATACGCAGTATTTT
TRBV19	NA	NA	TRBJ2-1	CASSILSGYNEQFF	TGTGCCAGTAGTATACTCAGCGGCTACAATGAGCAGTTCTTC
TRBV27	TRBD1	NA	TRBJ2-5	CASTQLKGQGKETQYF	TGTGCCAGCACCCAACTCAAAGGACAGGGTAAAGAGACCCAGTACTTC
TRBV28	TRBD1	NA	TRBJ1-2	CASSLDQGARGYTF	TGTGCCAGCAGTCTGGATCAGGGGGCGAGAGGCTACACCTTC
TRBV6-6	TRBD2	few	TRBJ2-7	CASTKLAGLYEQYF	TGTGCCAGCACCAAACTAGCGGGCCTCTACGAGCAGTACTTC
TRBV19	NA	few	TRBJ2-7	CASSIRGKDEQYF	TGTGCCAGTAGTATCCGGGGAAAGGACGAGCAGTACTTC
TRBV11-3	NA	NA	TRBJ2-3	CASSLGLFSTDTQYF	TGTGCCAGCAGCTTGGGACTTTTTTCCACAGATACGCAGTATTTT
TRBV7-2	TRBD2	NA	TRBJ2-1	CASRLGAGGLNEQFF	TGTGCCAGCAGATTGGGCGCGGGAGGCCTTAATGAGCAGTTCTTC
TRBV19	NA	NA	TRBJ2-1	CASSTGLYNEQFF	TGTGCCAGTAGTACCGGACTTTACAATGAGCAGTTCTTC
TRBV6-6	NA	NA	TRBJ2-7	CASSSTLYEQYF	TGTGCCAGCAGCTCTACGCTCTACGAGCAGTACTTC
TRBV30	NA	NA	TRBJ1-5	CAWSAGSNQPQHF	TGTGCCTGGAGTGCGGGAAGCAATCAGCCCCAGCATTTT